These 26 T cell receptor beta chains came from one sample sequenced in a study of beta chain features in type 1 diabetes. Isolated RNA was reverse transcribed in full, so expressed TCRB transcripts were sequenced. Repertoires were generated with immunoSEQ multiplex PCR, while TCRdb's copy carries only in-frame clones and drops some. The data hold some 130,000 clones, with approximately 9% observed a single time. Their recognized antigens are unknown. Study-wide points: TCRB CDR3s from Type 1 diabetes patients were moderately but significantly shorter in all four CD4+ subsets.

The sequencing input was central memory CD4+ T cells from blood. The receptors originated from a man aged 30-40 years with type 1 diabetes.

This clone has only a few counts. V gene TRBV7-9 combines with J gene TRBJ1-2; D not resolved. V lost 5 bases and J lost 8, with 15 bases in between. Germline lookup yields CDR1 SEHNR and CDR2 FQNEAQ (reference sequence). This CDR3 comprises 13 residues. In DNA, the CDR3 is TGTGCCAGCAGCCTAGGAATTTCAGGCGGCTACACCTTC. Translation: CASSLGISGGYTF.

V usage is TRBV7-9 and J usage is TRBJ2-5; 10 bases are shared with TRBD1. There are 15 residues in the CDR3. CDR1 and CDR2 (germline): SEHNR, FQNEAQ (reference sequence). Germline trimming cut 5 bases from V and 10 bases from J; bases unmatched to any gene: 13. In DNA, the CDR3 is TGTGCCAGCAGCCCCGACAGGGGGCGCTTCCCAGGCCAGTACTTC. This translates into CASSPDRGRFPGQYF.

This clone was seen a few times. As DNA, the CDR3 is TGTGCCAGCCGGAGAGGGGGTCGTGGAACTAATGAAAAACTGTTTTTT. It yields the protein CASRRGGRGTNEKLFF. V and J are TRBV2 and TRBJ1-4, with D possibly matching TRBD1 (6 bases). The CDR3 consists of 16 residues. The ends were cut back, 8 bases at V and 1 base at J, with 17 bases in the middle. Germline V lookup: CDR1 SNHLY, CDR2 FYNNEI.

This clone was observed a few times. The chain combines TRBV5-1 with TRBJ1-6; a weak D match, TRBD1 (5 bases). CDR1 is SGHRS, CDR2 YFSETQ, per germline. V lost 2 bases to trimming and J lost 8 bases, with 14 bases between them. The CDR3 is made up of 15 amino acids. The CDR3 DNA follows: TGCGCCAGCAGCTTAGGACACTCCGCTGATTCACCCCTCCACTTT. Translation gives CASSLGHSADSPLHF.

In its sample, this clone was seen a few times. The CDR3 DNA reads as TGTGCCAGCAGCCGGGACAGATACGAGCAGTACTTC. Translated: CASSRDRYEQYF. The chain carries TRBV7-2 and TRBJ2-7; 7 nucleotides align to TRBD1. CDR3 length equals 12 residues. The V segment lost 5 bases and the J segment 4 bases; nucleotides outside the gene matches: 2. Per germline, CDR1 SGHTA and CDR2 FQGNSA.

CDR3 residues: CASSILAREQFF. CDR3 nucleotides: TGTGCCAGCAGCATACTAGCGAGGGAGCAGTTCTTC. V is TRBV5-6 and J is TRBJ2-1; 7 nucleotides line up with TRBD2. The CDR3 is 12 amino acids. V lost 4 bases and J lost 10; bases outside the gene matches: 5. CDR1 is SGHDT and CDR2 is YYEEEE in the germline V gene.

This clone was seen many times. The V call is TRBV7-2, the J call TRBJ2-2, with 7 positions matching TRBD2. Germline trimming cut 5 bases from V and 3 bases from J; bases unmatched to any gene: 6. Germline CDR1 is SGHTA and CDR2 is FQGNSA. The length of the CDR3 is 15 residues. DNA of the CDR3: TGTGCCAGCAGCAAACCGGGACTATACACCGGGGAGCTGTTTTTT. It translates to CASSKPGLYTGELFF.

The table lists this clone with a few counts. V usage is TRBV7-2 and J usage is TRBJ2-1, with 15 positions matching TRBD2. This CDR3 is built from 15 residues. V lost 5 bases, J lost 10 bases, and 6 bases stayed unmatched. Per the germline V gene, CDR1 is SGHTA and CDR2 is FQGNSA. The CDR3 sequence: CASSLGLAGGTEQFF. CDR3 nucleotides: TGTGCCAGCAGCCTGGGACTAGCGGGGGGTACCGAGCAGTTCTTC.

The CDR3 loop is CSVEFPADTQYF. The CDR3, as DNA: TGCAGCGTTGAGTTTCCGGCAGATACGCAGTATTTT. The V call is TRBV29-1, the J call TRBJ2-3; D ambiguous. The CDR3 runs to 12 residues. CDR1 and CDR2 (germline): SQVTM, ANQGSEA. Trimming removed 3 bases at V and 4 bases at J, with 8 bases between.

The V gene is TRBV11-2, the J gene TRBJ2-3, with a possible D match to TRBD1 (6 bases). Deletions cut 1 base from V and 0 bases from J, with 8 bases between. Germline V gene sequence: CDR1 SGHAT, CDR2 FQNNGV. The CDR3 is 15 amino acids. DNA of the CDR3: TGTGCCAGCAGCTTAGGGGGGCTCAGCACAGATACGCAGTATTTT. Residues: CASSLGGLSTDTQYF.

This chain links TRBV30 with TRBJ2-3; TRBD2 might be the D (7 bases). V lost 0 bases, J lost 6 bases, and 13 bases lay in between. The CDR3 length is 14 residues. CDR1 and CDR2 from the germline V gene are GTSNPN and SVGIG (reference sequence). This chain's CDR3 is CAWSVPGGSDTQYF. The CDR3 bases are TGTGCCTGGAGTGTACCGGGGGGCTCGGATACGCAGTATTTT.

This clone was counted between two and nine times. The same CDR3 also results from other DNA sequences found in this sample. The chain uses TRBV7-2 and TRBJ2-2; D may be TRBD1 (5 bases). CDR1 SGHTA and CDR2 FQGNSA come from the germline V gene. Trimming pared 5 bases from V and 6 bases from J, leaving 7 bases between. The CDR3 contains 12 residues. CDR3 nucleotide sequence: TGTGCCAGCAGCCGCAGGGCCGGGGAGCTGTTTTTT. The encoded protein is CASSRRAGELFF. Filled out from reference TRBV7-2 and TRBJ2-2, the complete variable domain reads GAGVSQSPSNKVTEKGKDVELRCDPISGHTALYWYRQSLGQGLEFLIYFQGNSAPDKSGLPSDRFSAERTGGSVSTLTIQRTQQEDSAVYLCASSRRAGELFFGEGSRLTVL.

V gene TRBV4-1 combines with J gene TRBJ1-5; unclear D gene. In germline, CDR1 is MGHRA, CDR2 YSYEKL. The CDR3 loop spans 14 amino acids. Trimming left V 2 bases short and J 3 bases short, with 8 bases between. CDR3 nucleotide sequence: TGCGCCAGCAGCCAACACCCTATCAATCAGCCCCAGCATTTT. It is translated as CASSQHPINQPQHF.

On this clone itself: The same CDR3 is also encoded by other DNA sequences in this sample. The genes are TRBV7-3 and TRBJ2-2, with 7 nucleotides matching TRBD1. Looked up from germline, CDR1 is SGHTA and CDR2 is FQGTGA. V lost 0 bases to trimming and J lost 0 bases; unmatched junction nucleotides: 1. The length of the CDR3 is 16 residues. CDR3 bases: TGTGCCAGCAGCTTAACAGGGGGCGCGAACACCGGGGAGCTGTTTTTT. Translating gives CASSLTGGANTGELFF.

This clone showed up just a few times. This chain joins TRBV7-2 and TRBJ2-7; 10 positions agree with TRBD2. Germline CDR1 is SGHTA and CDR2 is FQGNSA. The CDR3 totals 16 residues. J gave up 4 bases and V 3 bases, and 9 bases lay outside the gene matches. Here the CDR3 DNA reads TGTGCCAGCAGCTTCGGTCCCCCTAGCGGGGGATACGAGCAGTACTTC. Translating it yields CASSFGPPSGGYEQYF.

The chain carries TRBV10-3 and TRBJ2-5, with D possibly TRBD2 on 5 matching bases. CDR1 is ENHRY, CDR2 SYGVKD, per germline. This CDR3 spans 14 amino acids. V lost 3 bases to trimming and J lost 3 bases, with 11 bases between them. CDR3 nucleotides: TGTGCCATCAGTGATGGCCCGGGGAAAGAGACCCAGTACTTC. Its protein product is CAISDGPGKETQYF.

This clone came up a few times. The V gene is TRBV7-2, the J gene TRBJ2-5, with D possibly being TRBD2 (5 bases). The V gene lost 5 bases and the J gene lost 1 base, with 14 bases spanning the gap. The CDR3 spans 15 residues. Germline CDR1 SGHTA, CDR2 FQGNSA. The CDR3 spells CASSQAGDSQETQYF. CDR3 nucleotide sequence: TGTGCCAGCAGCCAGGCCGGGGATAGCCAAGAGACCCAGTACTTC.

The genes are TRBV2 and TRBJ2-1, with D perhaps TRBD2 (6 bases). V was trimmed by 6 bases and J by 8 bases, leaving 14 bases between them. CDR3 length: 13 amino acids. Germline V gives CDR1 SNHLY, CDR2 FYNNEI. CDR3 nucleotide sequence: TGTGCCAGCAGCTTAGTATCGGGGGATGAGCAGTTCTTC. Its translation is CASSLVSGDEQFF.

CDR3 bases: TGTGCCACCAGCGTAAGTGGGACACCTAACACTGAAGCTTTCTTT. It yields the protein CATSVSGTPNTEAFF. The gene calls are TRBV15 and TRBJ1-1; D may be TRBD1 (6 bases). CDR1 LNHNV and CDR2 YYDKDF come from the germline V gene (reference sequence). The V and J ends lost 5 bases and 2 bases respectively, with 15 bases between them. The CDR3 has 15 residues.

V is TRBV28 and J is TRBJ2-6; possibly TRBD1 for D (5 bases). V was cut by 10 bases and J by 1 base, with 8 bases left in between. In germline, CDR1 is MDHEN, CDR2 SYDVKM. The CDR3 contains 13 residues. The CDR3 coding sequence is TGTGCCAACCAGGGATCTGGGGCCAACGTCCTGACTTTC. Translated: CANQGSGANVLTF.

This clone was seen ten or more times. CDR3: CASSSGGTVEFDGYTF. CDR3 bases: TGTGCCAGCAGCTCCGGGGGGACGGTGGAATTCGATGGCTACACCTTC. This sequence joins TRBV7-2 and TRBJ1-2, with a possible D match to TRBD1 (5 bases). This CDR3 region has 16 residues. Germline V gene sequence: CDR1 SGHTA, CDR2 FQGNSA. Trimming left V 4 bases short and J 6 bases short, with 21 bases between.

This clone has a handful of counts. CDR3 DNA: TGTGCCATCAGTGAGAGTTGGCAGGGACTGGGCGAGCAGTACTTC. Translating gives CAISESWQGLGEQYF. The chain recombines TRBV10-3 with TRBJ2-7; D is possibly TRBD2 (6 bases). Per the germline V gene, CDR1 is ENHRY and CDR2 is SYGVKD. The CDR3 runs 15 residues. Trimming removed 2 bases at V and 6 bases at J, with 17 bases between.

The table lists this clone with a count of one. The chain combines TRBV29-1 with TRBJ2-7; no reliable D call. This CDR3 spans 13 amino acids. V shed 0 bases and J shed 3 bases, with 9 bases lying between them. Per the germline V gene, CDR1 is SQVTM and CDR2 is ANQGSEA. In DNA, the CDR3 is TGCAGCGTTGAAGAAAACAGAGACTACGAGCAGTACTTC. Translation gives CSVEENRDYEQYF.

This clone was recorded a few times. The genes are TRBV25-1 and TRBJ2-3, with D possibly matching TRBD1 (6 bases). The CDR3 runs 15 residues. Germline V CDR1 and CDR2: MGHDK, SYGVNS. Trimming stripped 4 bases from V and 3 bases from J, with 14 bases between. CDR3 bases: TGTGCCAGCAGTGTTGGACAGTACCATACAGATACGCAGTATTTT. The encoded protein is CASSVGQYHTDTQYF.

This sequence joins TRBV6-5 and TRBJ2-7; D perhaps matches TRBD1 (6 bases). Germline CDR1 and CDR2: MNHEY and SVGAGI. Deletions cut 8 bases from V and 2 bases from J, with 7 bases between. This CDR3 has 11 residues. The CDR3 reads CASSGAYEQYF. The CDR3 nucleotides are TGTGCCAGCTCAGGGGCCTACGAGCAGTACTTC.

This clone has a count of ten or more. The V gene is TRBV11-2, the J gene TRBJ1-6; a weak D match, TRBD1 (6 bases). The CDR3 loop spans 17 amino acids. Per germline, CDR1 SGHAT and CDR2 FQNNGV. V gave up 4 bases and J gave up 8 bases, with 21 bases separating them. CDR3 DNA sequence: TGTGCCAGCAGCTCCAGCCCCCAACAGGGCTCTTATTCACCCCTCCACTTT. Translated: CASSSSPQQGSYSPLHF.